The rows below give T cell receptor beta chains drawn from one sample of a study of siplizumab effects on memory and regulatory T cells. The table came from immunoSEQ multiplex PCR; TCRdb's copy has only in-frame clones and leaves some out. Of fewer than 110,000 clones listed, around 90% are singletons. Sequenced sample: non-Treg CD4+ T cells sorted from blood. These receptors came from a human donor in good health. Both conserved end residues are part of each CDR3. The order of the fields is CDR3 length, J gene, V gene, clone size, D gene, CDR3 DNA, CDR3 protein. D genes are given only for firm matches. Clone size is not always given. Where it is, it says once, few, many or a class for expanded clones.

CDR3 length: 17; J gene: TRBJ1-3; V gene: TRBV18; clone size: .; D gene: TRBD1; CDR3 DNA: TGTGCCAGCTCACCTCGACAGGGCGGCTACTCTGGAAACACCATATATTTT; CDR3 protein: CASSPRQGGYSGNTIYF
CDR3 length: 12; J gene: TRBJ1-4; V gene: TRBV30; clone size: once; D gene: .; CDR3 DNA: TGTGCCTGGAGTGTAGACGTCGAAAAACTGTTTTTT; CDR3 protein: CAWSVDVEKLFF
CDR3 length: 13; J gene: TRBJ1-6; V gene: TRBV29-1; clone size: few; D gene: .; CDR3 DNA: TGCAGCGTTAGTGACAGCGGCAATTCACCCCTCCACTTT; CDR3 protein: CSVSDSGNSPLHF
CDR3 length: 16; J gene: TRBJ2-5; V gene: TRBV5-1; clone size: .; D gene: .; CDR3 DNA: TGCGCCAGCAGCTTGGACTCTATGGGCGTTTTGGAGACCCAGTACTTC; CDR3 protein: CASSLDSMGVLETQYF
CDR3 length: 15; J gene: TRBJ1-1; V gene: TRBV10-3; clone size: .; D gene: TRBD1; CDR3 DNA: TGTGCCATCAGTGGGCCGGGACAGATGAACACTGAAGCTTTCTTT; CDR3 protein: CAISGPGQMNTEAFF
CDR3 length: 15; J gene: TRBJ1-2; V gene: TRBV21-1; clone size: .; D gene: .; CDR3 DNA: TGTGCCAGCAGCAAAGAGGGATACCCCCCCTATGGCTACACCTTC; CDR3 protein: CASSKEGYPPYGYTF
CDR3 length: 11; J gene: TRBJ2-1; V gene: TRBV4-1; clone size: .; D gene: .; CDR3 DNA: TGCGCCAGCAGCCAAAATAATGAGCAGTTCTTC; CDR3 protein: CASSQNNEQFF
CDR3 length: 19; J gene: TRBJ2-4; V gene: TRBV27; clone size: .; D gene: TRBD1; CDR3 DNA: TGTGCCAGCAGTTTATCACCCTCTCAGGGGGTTCGTGCCAAAAACATTCAGTACTTC; CDR3 protein: CASSLSPSQGVRAKNIQYF
CDR3 length: 16; J gene: TRBJ1-1; V gene: TRBV19; clone size: .; D gene: .; CDR3 DNA: TGTGCCAGTAGTACACTCACAGGGCGGAAGGTCTCTGAAGCTTTCTTT; CDR3 protein: CASSTLTGRKVSEAFF
CDR3 length: 13; J gene: TRBJ2-1; V gene: TRBV5-1; clone size: .; D gene: .; CDR3 DNA: TGCGCCAGCAGCTTGCCGGGCTACAATGAGCAGTTCTTC; CDR3 protein: CASSLPGYNEQFF
CDR3 length: 15; J gene: TRBJ2-1; V gene: TRBV9; clone size: .; D gene: .; CDR3 DNA: TGTGCCAGCAGCGTAGGGCCCTCTTTTTACAATGAGCAGTTCTTC; CDR3 protein: CASSVGPSFYNEQFF
CDR3 length: 14; J gene: TRBJ2-7; V gene: TRBV7-2; clone size: .; D gene: .; CDR3 DNA: TGTGCCAGCAGCTTAGTACAGACCAACTACGAGCAGTACTTC; CDR3 protein: CASSLVQTNYEQYF
CDR3 length: 17; J gene: TRBJ2-2; V gene: TRBV19; clone size: .; D gene: .; CDR3 DNA: TGTGCCAGTAGCTTATCCCAGGGACGACTGAACACCGGGGAGCTGTTTTTT; CDR3 protein: CASSLSQGRLNTGELFF
CDR3 length: 14; J gene: TRBJ2-2; V gene: TRBV7-3; clone size: .; D gene: TRBD1; CDR3 DNA: TGTGCCAGCAGCGCTACCTGGACAGGTGGGGAGCTGTTTTTT; CDR3 protein: CASSATWTGGELFF
CDR3 length: 11; J gene: TRBJ2-3; V gene: TRBV20-1; clone size: .; D gene: .; CDR3 DNA: TGCAGTGCTAGTGGGCGGGATACGCAGTATTTT; CDR3 protein: CSASGRDTQYF
CDR3 length: 15; J gene: TRBJ2-5; V gene: TRBV4-2; clone size: .; D gene: .; CDR3 DNA: TGTGCCAGCAGCCAAGAATCGTGGAGGAAAGAGACCCAGTACTTC; CDR3 protein: CASSQESWRKETQYF
CDR3 length: 12; J gene: TRBJ2-3; V gene: TRBV7-9; clone size: .; D gene: .; CDR3 DNA: TGTGCCAGCAGTCCGAGCACAGATACGCAGTATTTT; CDR3 protein: CASSPSTDTQYF
CDR3 length: 12; J gene: TRBJ1-2; V gene: TRBV6-5; clone size: .; D gene: .; CDR3 DNA: TGTGCCAGCAGTTCCGGCAACAGGGGCTACACCTTC; CDR3 protein: CASSSGNRGYTF
CDR3 length: 15; J gene: TRBJ1-4; V gene: TRBV28; clone size: .; D gene: .; CDR3 DNA: TGTGCCAGCATCCCTGGGGGGCGGATTAATGAAAAACTGTTTTTT; CDR3 protein: CASIPGGRINEKLFF
CDR3 length: 13; J gene: TRBJ2-1; V gene: TRBV6-4; clone size: .; D gene: .; CDR3 DNA: TGTGCCAGCAGTGTGGTCGTGGGGGACGAGCAGTTCTTC; CDR3 protein: CASSVVVGDEQFF
CDR3 length: 14; J gene: TRBJ2-7; V gene: TRBV5-1; clone size: .; D gene: .; CDR3 DNA: TGCGCCAGCAGCTTGGCAGGGAGGTTCGACGAGCAGTACTTC; CDR3 protein: CASSLAGRFDEQYF
CDR3 length: 13; J gene: TRBJ2-7; V gene: TRBV7-9; clone size: .; D gene: .; CDR3 DNA: TGTGCCAGCAGCTTAGGGGGCCTCTACGAGCAGTACTTC; CDR3 protein: CASSLGGLYEQYF
CDR3 length: 14; J gene: TRBJ1-2; V gene: TRBV29-1; clone size: .; D gene: TRBD1; CDR3 DNA: TGCAGCGTTGTTGCGGGACAGGCATACTATGGCTACACCTTC; CDR3 protein: CSVVAGQAYYGYTF
CDR3 length: 15; J gene: TRBJ1-2; V gene: TRBV6-1; clone size: .; D gene: .; CDR3 DNA: TGTGCCAGCAGTGAAGTTGGGGGGACTAACTATGGCTACACCTTC; CDR3 protein: CASSEVGGTNYGYTF
CDR3 length: 14; J gene: TRBJ2-3; V gene: TRBV5-1; clone size: once; D gene: TRBD2; CDR3 DNA: TGCGCCAGCACCCGTAGCGGGAGCTCAGATACGCAGTATTTT; CDR3 protein: CASTRSGSSDTQYF
CDR3 length: 19; J gene: TRBJ1-4; V gene: TRBV7-8; clone size: .; D gene: .; CDR3 DNA: TGTGCCAGCAGCTATTTACGGAGTCCCGGAAAAAAACTAAATGAAAAACTGTTTTTT; CDR3 protein: CASSYLRSPGKKLNEKLFF
CDR3 length: 13; J gene: TRBJ1-1; V gene: TRBV18; clone size: .; D gene: .; CDR3 DNA: TGTGCCAGCTCTCCCGATATAGACGCTGAAGCTTTCTTT; CDR3 protein: CASSPDIDAEAFF
CDR3 length: 14; J gene: TRBJ2-5; V gene: TRBV27; clone size: once; D gene: TRBD1; CDR3 DNA: TGTGCCAGCAGTTTATGGGACAGCCAAGAGACCCAGTACTTC; CDR3 protein: CASSLWDSQETQYF
CDR3 length: 13; J gene: TRBJ1-2; V gene: TRBV7-6; clone size: .; D gene: TRBD1; CDR3 DNA: TGTGCCAAAGACAGGGGGAAAAACTATGGCTACACCTTC; CDR3 protein: CAKDRGKNYGYTF
CDR3 length: 17; J gene: TRBJ2-3; V gene: TRBV4-1; clone size: .; D gene: TRBD1; CDR3 DNA: TGCGCCAGCAGCCAACTACCGGGACAGCCTAGCACAGATACGCAGTATTTT; CDR3 protein: CASSQLPGQPSTDTQYF
CDR3 length: 14; J gene: TRBJ1-4; V gene: TRBV5-1; clone size: .; D gene: TRBD1; CDR3 DNA: TGCGCCAGCCGAACCGGGACAGCTAATGAAAAACTGTTTTTT; CDR3 protein: CASRTGTANEKLFF
CDR3 length: 16; J gene: TRBJ2-1; V gene: TRBV11-1; clone size: .; D gene: TRBD2; CDR3 DNA: TGTGCCAGCAGCTTAATTAGCGGGAGGGACTACAATGAGCAGTTCTTC; CDR3 protein: CASSLISGRDYNEQFF
CDR3 length: 13; J gene: TRBJ2-3; V gene: TRBV7-3; clone size: .; D gene: .; CDR3 DNA: TGTGCCAGCAGCTTAAGTAGTCCAGATACGCAGTATTTT; CDR3 protein: CASSLSSPDTQYF
CDR3 length: 16; J gene: TRBJ2-5; V gene: TRBV7-9; clone size: .; D gene: TRBD2; CDR3 DNA: TGTGCCAGCAGCCTGGGGACTAGCGGGTCTCAAGAGACCCAGTACTTC; CDR3 protein: CASSLGTSGSQETQYF
CDR3 length: 13; J gene: TRBJ2-5; V gene: TRBV6-4; clone size: .; D gene: .; CDR3 DNA: TGTGCCAGCAGTAGGACAGTCCAAGAGACCCAGTACTTC; CDR3 protein: CASSRTVQETQYF
CDR3 length: 11; J gene: TRBJ2-7; V gene: TRBV25-1; clone size: .; D gene: .; CDR3 DNA: TGTGCCAGCAGTGAAGTCTACGAGCAGTACTTC; CDR3 protein: CASSEVYEQYF
CDR3 length: 12; J gene: TRBJ2-2; V gene: TRBV6-6; clone size: .; D gene: .; CDR3 DNA: TGTGCCAGCAGTAGCGACACCGGGGAGCTGTTTTTT; CDR3 protein: CASSSDTGELFF
CDR3 length: 14; J gene: TRBJ1-2; V gene: TRBV7-2; clone size: .; D gene: .; CDR3 DNA: TGTGCCAGCAGCTTAGATACGGGCAACTATGGCTACACCTTC; CDR3 protein: CASSLDTGNYGYTF
CDR3 length: 14; J gene: TRBJ2-7; V gene: TRBV5-1; clone size: .; D gene: TRBD1; CDR3 DNA: TGCGCCAGCAGCTTGGCAGGGGGCCCCTACGAGCAGTACTTC; CDR3 protein: CASSLAGGPYEQYF
CDR3 length: 15; J gene: TRBJ2-1; V gene: TRBV5-1; clone size: few; D gene: .; CDR3 DNA: TGCGCCAGCAGCTTGGTGGAGAGCTCCTACAATGAGCAGTTCTTC; CDR3 protein: CASSLVESSYNEQFF
CDR3 length: 15; J gene: TRBJ1-5; V gene: TRBV5-6; clone size: once; D gene: .; CDR3 DNA: TGTGCCAGCAGCGCCTCGGATAGCGCTTTTCAGCCCCAGCATTTT; CDR3 protein: CASSASDSAFQPQHF